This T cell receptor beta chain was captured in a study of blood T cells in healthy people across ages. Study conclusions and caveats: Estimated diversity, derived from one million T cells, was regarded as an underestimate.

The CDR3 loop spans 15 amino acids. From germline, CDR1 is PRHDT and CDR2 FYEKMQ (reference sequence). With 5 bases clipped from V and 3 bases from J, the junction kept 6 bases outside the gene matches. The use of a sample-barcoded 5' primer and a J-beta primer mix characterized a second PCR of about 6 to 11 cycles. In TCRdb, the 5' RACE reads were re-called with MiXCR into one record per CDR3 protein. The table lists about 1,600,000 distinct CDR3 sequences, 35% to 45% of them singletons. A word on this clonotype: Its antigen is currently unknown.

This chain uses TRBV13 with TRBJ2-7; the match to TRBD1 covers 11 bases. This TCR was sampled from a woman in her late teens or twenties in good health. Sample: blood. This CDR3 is CASSRRTGGFYEQYF. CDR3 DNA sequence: TGTGCCAGCAGCCGAAGGACAGGGGGCTTCTACGAGCAGTACTTC.